This paragraph reports one T cell receptor beta chain. In the authors' methods: Amplified reference gene primers provided the basis for estimating nucleated cell counts. Assay: immunoSEQ multiplex PCR; the TCRdb copy retains only in-frame clones and omits some. That table furnishes V, J and clone size, whereas the DNA furnished D and trimming. The table shows roughly 210,000 clones, with 88% occurring only once. This entry comes from a study of blood T cell repertoires in COVID-19. Study summary: COVID-19 samples from acute and convalescent phases originated in the United States, Italy and Spain.

The CDR3 consists of 14 residues. Germline assignment: CDR1 SGHDN and CDR2 FVKESK. Trimming took 1 base from V and 4 from J, leaving 10 bases between them. Sequenced sample: peripheral blood. The V gene is TRBV14, the J gene TRBJ1-1; D is perhaps TRBD1 (5 bases). The origin of this receptor is a man between 65 and 85 years old with acute or convalescent COVID-19. CDR3 protein: CASSQGQRLTEAFF. Written as DNA, the CDR3 is TGTGCCAGCAGCCAAGGACAGAGACTCACTGAAGCTTTCTTT.